The source of this T cell receptor (beta chain) is a study of CXCR3-negative and CXCR3-positive naive CD8 T cells. CD45RO-CCR7+CD27+CD95- characterized naive CD8+ T cells. About this clonotype itself: The antigen is unknown.

With UMI labels, 5' RACE was used to prepare the TRB cDNA libraries. TCRdb re-called the 5' RACE reads; one entry per CDR3 protein, DNA not given. Its table lists 60,000 to 70,000 distinct CDR3 sequences. The CDR3 sequence is 14 residues long. Germline values: CDR1 MNHEY, CDR2 SVGEGT. Study-wide results and caveats: Compared with CXCR3-negative naive cells, CXCR3-positive naive cells showed more hydrophobic TRB CDR3s. Whereas memory cells differed, naive CXCR3-negative and CXCR3-positive cells shared similar TRBV-TRBJ usage.

The chain uses TRBV6-2 or TRBV6-3 and TRBJ1-1. This clonotype was obtained from a human donor in good health. Some clones in this sample may be carry-over from other donors' samples. Sequenced: naive CXCR3+ CD8+ T cells from blood. Subset noted: CD45RO-CCR7+CD27+CD95- naive CD8+ T cells expressing CXCR3 (TNR3+). This CDR3 reads CASSYSTDYTEAFF.